This entry concerns a single T cell receptor (beta chain). The target antigen is unknown. Germline CDR1 is SGHDT and CDR2 is YYEEEE. Trimming removed 3 bases from V and 8 bases from J, with 11 bases in between. This CDR3 is 12 amino acids long. The data were obtained in a study of Ad26.COV2.S vaccination and SARS-CoV-2 variants. Treatment of the sample: around 19 received Ad26.COV2.S at low or high dose, single or two shots; 5 received placebo; per-sample allocation not given. The samples were gathered on day 63 after the first injection of vaccine or placebo. Notes on the study in general: People who got the vaccine had more spike-specific TCR breadth than people who got placebo.

Profiled with immunoSEQ multiplex PCR; TCRdb holds only in-frame clones, not every one. Of about 350,000 clones detected, more than 75% appear once; the ten largest clones hold 2.5% to 3.5%. The TCR sequence derives from a person between 18 and 60 years old who received the Ad26.COV2.S COVID-19 vaccine or a placebo. J is TRBJ1-2 and V is TRBV5-6; D call uncertain. Sequenced material: peripheral blood, taken in a trial of Ad26.COV2.S vaccine versus placebo. The CDR3 bases are TGTGCCAGCAGCTCGGAAGGGTACGGCTACACCTTC. Residues: CASSSEGYGYTF.